This is a list of T cell receptor beta chains from one sample in a study of blood T cell repertoires in COVID-19. Profiling relied on immunoSEQ multiplex PCR, and the TCRdb table lists in-frame clones only, not all of them. The sample has around 100,000 clones; about 84% are singletons. The material sequenced was peripheral blood. The receptor source for this set is a man aged 50-60 years with acute or convalescent COVID-19. The CDR3 runs from the conserved cysteine through the conserved F or W. A D gene is named only where the DNA matches it firmly. Clone size is shown for a subset of rows, as once, few, many or a class of expanded clone.

size	D	V	J	DNA	CDR3
NA	NA	TRBV6-1	TRBJ1-2	TGTGCCAGCAGTGAAGTTTCGAGTAACTATGGCTACACCTTC	CASSEVSSNYGYTF
NA	TRBD2	TRBV4-1	TRBJ2-1	TGCGCCAGCAGCCCCTTGACGGGACTAGACCCTGGTGAGCAGTTCTTC	CASSPLTGLDPGEQFF
NA	NA	TRBV6-5	TRBJ1-1	TGTGCCAGCAGGGGGGGAGAGTTGCATACTGAAGCTTTCTTT	CASRGGELHTEAFF
NA	TRBD1	TRBV13	TRBJ2-3	TGTGCCAGCAGCTTACGGACAGGGGCAGATACGCAGTATTTT	CASSLRTGADTQYF
NA	TRBD1	TRBV10-3	TRBJ2-7	TGTGCCACAGGACAGGGGGACGAGCAGTACTTC	CATGQGDEQYF
NA	NA	TRBV19	TRBJ1-5	TGTGCCAGTAGTATAGATAGCGGGGGATCCCAGCATTTT	CASSIDSGGSQHF
NA	NA	TRBV6-5	TRBJ1-1	TGTGCCAGCAGTTACTCGTCGGTGAACACTGAAGCTTTCTTT	CASSYSSVNTEAFF
NA	NA	TRBV28	TRBJ2-7	TGTGCCAGCAGTTTAGTAGGACTAACCTACGAGCAGTACTTC	CASSLVGLTYEQYF
NA	NA	TRBV28	TRBJ2-3	TGTGCCAGCAGTCCCAGGGGAGGGACAGATACGCAGTATTTT	CASSPRGGTDTQYF
few	NA	TRBV10-1	TRBJ2-7	TGCGCCAGCAGCAAGGACATCTCCTACGAGCAGTACTTC	CASSKDISYEQYF
NA	TRBD1	TRBV27	TRBJ2-7	TGTGCCAGCAGCAAGACAGGGAAAGCCTACGAGCAGTACTTC	CASSKTGKAYEQYF
NA	NA	TRBV28	TRBJ1-6	TGTGCCAGCAGTCTACAGGGTCTAGGGGGTAATTCACCCCTCCACTTT	CASSLQGLGGNSPLHF
NA	TRBD1	TRBV2	TRBJ1-6	TGTGCCAGCAGGGGGACAGGAAGCTCCTATAATTCACCCCTCCACTTT	CASRGTGSSYNSPLHF
NA	NA	TRBV18	TRBJ1-1	TGTGCCAGCTCACCGTCGAGGGTAACGAACACTGAAGCTTTCTTT	CASSPSRVTNTEAFF
NA	TRBD1	TRBV3-1/TRBV3-2	TRBJ2-3	TGTGCCAGCAAGGACAGGGGCACAGATACGCAGTATTTT	CASKDRGTDTQYF
NA	NA	TRBV15	TRBJ1-2	TGTGCCACCAGCAGAGGGGTGGGGGGAAACTATGGCTACACCTTC	CATSRGVGGNYGYTF
NA	NA	TRBV19	TRBJ1-2	TGTGCCAGTAGCCGGGGGTTAGACTATGGCTACACCTTC	CASSRGLDYGYTF
once	NA	TRBV3-1/TRBV3-2	TRBJ2-7	TGTGCCAGCAGCCAAAAACTTTCCTCCGAGCAGTACTTC	CASSQKLSSEQYF
once	TRBD1	TRBV30	TRBJ1-6	TGTGCCCCTATCTGGGACAGGAATAATTCACCCCTCCACTTT	CAPIWDRNNSPLHF
NA	NA	TRBV28	TRBJ1-6	TGTGCCAGCAGTTCCCCTAGTTCACCCCTCCACTTT	CASSSPSSPLHF
NA	TRBD1	TRBV7-3	TRBJ1-3	TGTGCCAGCAGCTGCCGGGACAGAAGTACCGATTCTGGAAACACCATATATTTT	CASSCRDRSTDSGNTIYF
few	TRBD1	TRBV5-1	TRBJ1-2	TGCGCCAGCAGCTTGTCAACCGGGACAGGGGGCAATGGCTACACCTTC	CASSLSTGTGGNGYTF
few	NA	TRBV19	TRBJ1-1	TGTGCCAGTTCAGGGTCGTACACTGAAGCTTTCTTT	CASSGSYTEAFF
NA	TRBD1	TRBV27	TRBJ1-2	TGTGCCAGCAGTTTTGGCGGACAGGGAGGCTATGGCTACACCTTC	CASSFGGQGGYGYTF
NA	TRBD1	TRBV5-1	TRBJ1-1	TGCGCCAGCGGACAGGGGATGAACACTGAAGCTTTCTTT	CASGQGMNTEAFF
NA	TRBD1	TRBV4-1	TRBJ2-1	TGCGCCAGCAGCCAGGGACAGATTTCCTACAATGAGCAGTTCTTC	CASSQGQISYNEQFF
NA	TRBD1	TRBV12-5	TRBJ2-2	TGTGCTAGTGGTTTGGCACAGGGGGCAATTAGCGGGGAGCTGTTTTTT	CASGLAQGAISGELFF
once	NA	TRBV18	TRBJ1-4	TGTGCCAGCTCACCGCCGAACTTAGGGGCAACTAATGAAAAACTGTTTTTT	CASSPPNLGATNEKLFF
NA	TRBD1	TRBV9	TRBJ2-7	TGTGCCAGCAGCCCGTGGCAGGGGGCAGGGGAGCAGTACTTC	CASSPWQGAGEQYF
NA	NA	TRBV5-1	TRBJ1-2	TGCGCCAGCAGCTTCTTATTACAGGGCTATGGCTACACCTTC	CASSFLLQGYGYTF
few	NA	TRBV5-4	TRBJ2-7	TGTGCCAGCAGCTTGTACTACCGGGGCGAGCAGTACTTC	CASSLYYRGEQYF
NA	NA	TRBV13	TRBJ2-1	TGTGCCAGCAGCGCCCCGGGACTCGCCGAGGGAAATGAGCAGTTCTTC	CASSAPGLAEGNEQFF
NA	TRBD1	TRBV20-1	TRBJ1-1	TGCAGTGCTACCGACAGGGGGGAAGCTTTCTTT	CSATDRGEAFF
NA	NA	TRBV7-3	TRBJ2-6	TGTGCCAGCAGCTTAACGTACAGGGAGGGGGAAGTTTCGTATGGGGCCAACGTCCTGACTTTC	CASSLTYREGEVSYGANVLTF
few	NA	TRBV2	TRBJ1-4	TGTGCCAGCAGTGGGACAGCCTCAAATGAAAAACTGTTTTTT	CASSGTASNEKLFF
once	TRBD1	TRBV6-6	TRBJ1-5	TGTGCCAGCAGTTCAACAGGGGCAAATCAGCCCCAGCATTTT	CASSSTGANQPQHF
NA	TRBD1	TRBV9	TRBJ1-3	TGTGCCAGCAGCGTCGACAGGGAGAGAGGAAACACCATATATTTT	CASSVDRERGNTIYF
NA	TRBD1	TRBV2	TRBJ1-2	TGTGCCAGCAGTGCCGACAGGGAATATGGCTACACCTTC	CASSADREYGYTF
NA	TRBD1	TRBV5-1	TRBJ1-3	TGCGCCAGCAGCACGGGGACAGGCGCCTCTGGAAACACCATATATTTT	CASSTGTGASGNTIYF
NA	TRBD1	TRBV12-3/TRBV12-4	TRBJ1-1	TGTGCCAGCACCCAGGACAGGGGAGGAGCTTTCTTT	CASTQDRGGAFF
NA	NA	TRBV6-1	TRBJ1-5	TGTGCCAGCAGTGACCGGGGGGCAGGGAATCAGCCCCAGCATTTT	CASSDRGAGNQPQHF
NA	TRBD1	TRBV2	TRBJ2-2	TGTGCCAGCAGGGACTCAGGGGGTAGTAGAACCGGGGAGCTGTTTTTT	CASRDSGGSRTGELFF
NA	TRBD2	TRBV10-3	TRBJ2-5	TGTGCCATCAGTGAGGGGCCTAGCGGGGGCGAGACCCAGTACTTC	CAISEGPSGGETQYF
NA	NA	TRBV21-1	TRBJ2-4	TGTGCCAGCAGCAAAGGGGAGGGAAGTGCCAAAAACATTCAGTACTTC	CASSKGEGSAKNIQYF
NA	TRBD1	TRBV7-8	TRBJ2-7	TGTGCCAGCAGCACACAGGGGGCGGGTTTGGGCGAGCAGTACTTC	CASSTQGAGLGEQYF
NA	NA	TRBV3-1/TRBV3-2	TRBJ1-2	TGTGCCAGCAGCCAAGGACGAAGCGGGGGTGGCTACACCTTC	CASSQGRSGGGYTF
NA	NA	TRBV5-1	TRBJ1-3	TGCGCCAGCAGCACTGGGCCTGGAAACACCATATATTTT	CASSTGPGNTIYF
NA	NA	TRBV2	TRBJ2-1	TGTGCCAGCACCGGACAGTTAATCGATGAGCAGTTCTTC	CASTGQLIDEQFF
NA	TRBD1	TRBV7-9	TRBJ1-4	TGTGCCAGCAGCTTACAGGGGGCGAGTGAAAAACTGTTTTTT	CASSLQGASEKLFF
NA	NA	TRBV30	TRBJ1-4	TGTGCCTGGAGTGTAGGATTCACAGGGACTAATGAAAAACTGTTTTTT	CAWSVGFTGTNEKLFF
NA	TRBD1	TRBV24-1	TRBJ2-3	TGTGCCACCAGTGCTCTGACAGGGCGAGGCACAGATACGCAGTATTTT	CATSALTGRGTDTQYF
NA	TRBD1	TRBV6-5	TRBJ1-2	TGTGCCAGCAGTTACTCGAATCAGGGGGGCTGGGGCTACACCTTC	CASSYSNQGGWGYTF
NA	NA	TRBV9	TRBJ1-1	TGTGCCAGCAGCTCGGAACCGGGAGCTTTCTTT	CASSSEPGAFF
NA	NA	TRBV5-3	TRBJ1-4	TGTGCCAGAAGCTTGACGACAGTTAATGAAAAACTGTTTTTT	CARSLTTVNEKLFF
NA	TRBD2	TRBV28	TRBJ2-3	TGTGCCAGCAGTGCTACTAGCGGGGGAATAGATACGCAGTATTTT	CASSATSGGIDTQYF
NA	TRBD1	TRBV25-1	TRBJ2-2	TGTGCCAGCAGTGCGGACAGGTTAAACACCGGGGAGCTGTTTTTT	CASSADRLNTGELFF
few	TRBD1	TRBV24-1	TRBJ1-1	TGTGCCACCAGTGATAGGACAGGGTTCGGGGAGACTGAAGCTTTCTTT	CATSDRTGFGETEAFF
NA	NA	TRBV5-6	TRBJ2-7	TGTGCCAGCAGCTTGGCCGTGGAGCAGTACTTC	CASSLAVEQYF
NA	NA	TRBV5-1	TRBJ1-2	TGCGCCAGCAGCTTCCAACAGGATCTTAACTATGGCTACACCTTC	CASSFQQDLNYGYTF
NA	TRBD1	TRBV24-1	TRBJ2-7	TGTGCCACCAGTGATCCCCAACAGGGGGCGCACGAGCAGTACTTC	CATSDPQQGAHEQYF